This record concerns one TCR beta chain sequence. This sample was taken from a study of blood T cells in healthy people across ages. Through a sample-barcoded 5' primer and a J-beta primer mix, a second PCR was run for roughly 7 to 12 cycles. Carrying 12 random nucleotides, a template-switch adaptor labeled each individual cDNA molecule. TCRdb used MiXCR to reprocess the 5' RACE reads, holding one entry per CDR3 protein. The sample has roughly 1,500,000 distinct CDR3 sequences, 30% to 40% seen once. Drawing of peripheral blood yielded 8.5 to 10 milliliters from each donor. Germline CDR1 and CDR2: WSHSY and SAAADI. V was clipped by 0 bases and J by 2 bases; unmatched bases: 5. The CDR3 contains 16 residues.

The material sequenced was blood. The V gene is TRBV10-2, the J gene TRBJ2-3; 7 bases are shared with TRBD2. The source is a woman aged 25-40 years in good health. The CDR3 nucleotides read TGCGCCAGCAGTGAGTCCGGGAGGCCATCCACAGATACGCAGTATTTT. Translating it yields CASSESGRPSTDTQYF.